The source of this T cell receptor (beta chain) is a study of blood T cell repertoires in COVID-19. Authors' data handling: How many nucleated cells were present was estimated from reference gene primer amplification. Sequenced by immunoSEQ multiplex PCR; TCRdb stores in-frame clones only, minus some. Clone size and V and J calls were adopted from that table, with D and trimming inferred from the DNA. Of 250,000 to 300,000 clones in the sample, 88% are singletons; the top ten hold roughly 10%. The germline CDR1 and CDR2 sequences are SQVTM and ANQGSEA. The CDR3 is 13 amino acids. The junction had 3 bases not matched to a gene; V was cut back by 5 bases and J by 1 base. While infection was still active, Seattle patients were enrolled and then followed longitudinally.

This receptor was taken from a woman in her seventies with COVID-19, enrolled during active disease. This chain connects TRBV29-1 to TRBJ2-3; 7 nucleotides line up with TRBD1. Sequenced material: peripheral blood. CDR3 nucleotides: TGCAGCGTTAAAGGACAGGGCACAGATACGCAGTATTTT. Translation gives CSVKGQGTDTQYF.